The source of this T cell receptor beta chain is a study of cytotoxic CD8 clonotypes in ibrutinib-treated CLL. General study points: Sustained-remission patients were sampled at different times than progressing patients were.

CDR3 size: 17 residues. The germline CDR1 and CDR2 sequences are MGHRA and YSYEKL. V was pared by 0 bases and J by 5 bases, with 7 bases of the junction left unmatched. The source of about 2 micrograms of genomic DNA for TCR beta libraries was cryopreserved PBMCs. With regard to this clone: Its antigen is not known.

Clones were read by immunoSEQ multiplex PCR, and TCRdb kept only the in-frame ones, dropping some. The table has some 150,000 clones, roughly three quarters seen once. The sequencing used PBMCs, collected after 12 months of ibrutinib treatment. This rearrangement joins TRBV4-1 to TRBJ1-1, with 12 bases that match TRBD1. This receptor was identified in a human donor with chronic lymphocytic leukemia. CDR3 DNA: TGCGCCAGCAGCCAAGAACCGGGACAGGGGGCGTGGACTGAAGCTTTCTTT. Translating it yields CASSQEPGQGAWTEAFF.